The clone carrying this T cell receptor beta chain has at least ten counts. TCRdb re-called the reads with MiXCR, one entry per CDR3 protein. Among 200,000 to 300,000 distinct CDR3 sequences listed, about 12% were seen once. Germline assignment: CDR1 SGHVS and CDR2 FNYEAQ. The CDR3 is made up of 15 amino acids. V was pared by 5 bases and J by 4 bases, with 18 bases between. This sample was taken from a study of T cell repertoires in cytomegalovirus infection. The chain combines TRBV7-6 with TRBJ2-7; a possible D gene is TRBD2 (5 bases). This receptor was identified in a human donor in good health (CMV status not recorded). Some clones in this sample may be carry-over from other donors' samples. The sample taken for sequencing was PBMCs. CDR3 coding DNA: TGTGCCAGCAGCCCTCAGCGGATCGGAAGTTACGAGCAGTACTTC. It codes for CASSPQRIGSYEQYF.